Below are 7 T cell receptor beta chains sequenced from a single sample in a study of blood T cell repertoires in COVID-19. The method was immunoSEQ multiplex PCR; TCRdb's version includes in-frame clones alone and lacks a portion of them. The sample comprises roughly 220,000 clones, 80% to 85% of which are singletons, and 2% to 2.5% rests with the top ten. Sequencing was performed on peripheral blood. The receptors here all came from a woman aged 55-70 years with acute or convalescent COVID-19.

The chain is built from TRBV18 and TRBJ1-1; D uncertain. Trimming left V 1 base short and J 4 bases short, with 10 bases between. Per the germline V gene, CDR1 is KGHSH and CDR2 is LQKENI. This CDR3 contains 14 residues. Written as DNA, the CDR3 is TGTGCCAGCTCACCACAGGGAGGCGGCACTGAAGCTTTCTTT. This encodes CASSPQGGGTEAFF.

This chain joins TRBV2 and TRBJ2-1; 10 bases align to TRBD2. Per germline, CDR1 SNHLY and CDR2 FYNNEI. With 6 bases clipped from V and 3 bases from J, the junction kept 2 bases outside the gene matches. The CDR3 loop spans 14 amino acids. CDR3 DNA: TGTGCCAGCAGACTAGCGGGGTACTACAATGAGCAGTTCTTC. This translates into CASRLAGYYNEQFF.

This clone turned up a few times. V is TRBV10-3 and J is TRBJ1-2; D possibly corresponds to TRBD1 (6 bases). Trimming stripped 6 bases from V and 4 bases from J, with 15 bases between. In germline, CDR1 is ENHRY, CDR2 SYGVKD. The CDR3 runs 14 residues. This chain's CDR3 is CAISEVGTFYGYTF. DNA for the CDR3: TGTGCCATCAGCGAAGTCGGGACATTCTATGGCTACACCTTC.

CDR3 in DNA: TGTGCCAGCTCACATGGGACAGGGGCGATCAATGAGCAGTTCTTC. It is translated as CASSHGTGAINEQFF. This chain links TRBV18 with TRBJ2-1; the match to TRBD1 covers 10 bases. Germline V gene sequence: CDR1 KGHSH, CDR2 LQKENI. With V trimmed by 4 bases and J by 6 bases, 6 bases remained unmatched. The CDR3 consists of 15 residues.

CDR3 coding DNA: TGTGCCTGGAGTGAAAGACTACTCCGGGACAGTCGCGAAAAACTGTTTTTT. This sequence encodes CAWSERLLRDSREKLFF. The chain recombines TRBV30 with TRBJ1-4; 7 nucleotides align to TRBD1. The CDR3 covers 17 residues. Germline lookup yields CDR1 GTSNPN and CDR2 SVGIG (reference sequence). V lost 1 base to trimming and J lost 8 bases; unmatched junction nucleotides: 16.

The gene calls are TRBV27 and TRBJ1-5, with D perhaps matching TRBD1 (6 bases). Trimming cost V 0 bases and J 0 bases, with 15 bases left between them. The germline V gene encodes CDR1 MNHEY and CDR2 SMNVEV (reference sequence). The CDR3 extends over 18 amino acids. As DNA, the CDR3 is TGTGCCAGCAGTTTATCGGGCAGGGGAATATATAGCAATCAGCCCCAGCATTTT. The encoded protein is CASSLSGRGIYSNQPQHF.

This sequence joins TRBV6-1 and TRBJ1-5, with D possibly being TRBD1 (6 bases). CDR1 is MNHNS, CDR2 SASEGT, per germline. The CDR3 is 16 residues long. V gave up 3 bases and J gave up 3 bases, with 15 bases separating them. CDR3 amino acids: CASSEGAGIPNQPQHF. CDR3 in DNA: TGTGCCAGCAGTGAGGGGGCAGGGATCCCCAATCAGCCCCAGCATTTT.